This T cell receptor beta chain was observed in a study of blood T cell repertoires in COVID-19. Assay: immunoSEQ multiplex PCR; the TCRdb copy retains only in-frame clones and omits some. The sample has roughly 230,000 clones; around 83% are singletons. Germline V gene data show CDR1 as SEHNR and CDR2 as FQNEAQ (reference sequence). Losses at the gene ends were 5 bases for V and 4 bases for J; bases not matched to a gene: 3. There are 14 residues in the CDR3. This clonotype was obtained from a woman between 45 and 60 years old who had been exposed to COVID-19. This rearrangement joins TRBV7-9 to TRBJ2-1; TRBD2 matches 9 bases. Sequenced: PBMCs or T cells enriched from blood (not recorded which). CDR3 loop: CASSRTSAYNEQFF. The CDR3 nucleotides are TGTGCCAGCAGCCGGACTAGCGCTTACAATGAGCAGTTCTTC.